This T cell receptor beta chain emerged from a study of T cells after yellow fever vaccination. General study findings and limits: In FACS-sorted repertoires, abundant clonotypes from the bulk population could appear as contaminants. Most clones from primary vaccination were detected again post-booster (roughly 96% CD4, roughly 90% CD8). Few clonotypes appeared in both CD4 and CD8 compartments.

5'RACE template switching generated TCR cDNA, adding a universal primer site and UMIs. TCRdb fed the 5' RACE reads into MiXCR, producing one record per CDR3 protein. The sample consists of under 200,000 distinct CDR3 sequences, about 7% of them appearing once. This clonotype was counted many times. The antigen remains unidentified. The CDR3 contains 14 residues. V lost 6 bases to trimming and J lost 4 bases, with 15 bases between them. The source was CD4+ T cells sorted from PBMCs, collected about 5 days after the first yellow fever vaccination. The chain is built from TRBV12-3 or TRBV12-4 and TRBJ1-2, with D possibly TRBD1 on 6 matching bases. This clonotype originated in a young man who received the YFV17D yellow fever vaccine. CDR3 region: CASSRIRGSYGYTF. The CDR3 nucleotides read TGTGCCAGCAGCCGCATCAGGGGTAGCTATGGCTACACCTTC.